Shown below are 29 T cell receptor beta chains from a single sample sequenced in a study of OX40 agonist ivuxolimab in advanced cancers. Only in-frame clones appear in the TCRdb table, and some are missing; sequencing was by immunoSEQ multiplex PCR. The top ten hold roughly 0.76% of the sample, which has some 81,000 clones, 83% seen once. The starting material was CD4+ or CD8+ T cells sorted from blood, obtained in a trial of the OX40 agonist ivuxolimab. The receptors were sampled from an adult with an advanced solid tumor such as melanoma, head and neck, liver or kidney cancer.

The rearrangement uses TRBV6-4 and TRBJ2-7, with 9 bases identical to TRBD1. J gave up 5 bases and V 5 bases, and 7 bases lay outside the gene matches. CDR1 MRHNA and CDR2 SNTAGT come from the germline V gene. This CDR3 is built from 14 residues. In nucleotides, the CDR3 is TGTGCCAGCAGTAAACCGGGACAGGGACACGAGCAGTACTTC. It translates to CASSKPGQGHEQYF.

Only a few counts were recorded for this clone. CDR3 residues: CASSRGGAFSSYEQYF. In nucleotides, the CDR3 is TGTGCCAGCAGTCGGGGAGGGGCCTTTAGCTCCTACGAGCAGTACTTC. The V call is TRBV2, the J call TRBJ2-7, with TRBD2 matching 7 bases. Germline loops: CDR1 SNHLY, CDR2 FYNNEI. The CDR3 runs to 16 residues. V trimming: 5 bases; J trimming: 0 bases; junction bases outside the gene matches: 10.

V and J are TRBV28 and TRBJ1-5, with TRBD1 identical over 8 bases. Germline CDR1 and CDR2: MDHEN and SYDVKM. V was clipped by 6 bases and J by 5 bases; unmatched bases: 9. The CDR3 runs to 15 residues. CDR3 nucleotide sequence: TGTGCCAGCAGGGATTCGACAGGGGCCGATCAGCCCCAGCATTTT. Its translation is CASRDSTGADQPQHF.

The chain employs TRBV18 and TRBJ1-4; D may be TRBD1 (5 bases). Trimming took 3 bases from V and 12 from J, leaving 14 bases between them. The CDR3 spans 13 residues. Germline V gene data show CDR1 as KGHSH and CDR2 as LQKENI. The DNA for the CDR3 is TGTGCCAGCTCACCTAGAGCGACAGAAGAACTGTTTTTT. It yields the protein CASSPRATEELFF.

The V gene is TRBV19, the J gene TRBJ1-2; D is uncertain. The germline V gene has CDR1 LNHDA and CDR2 SQIVND (reference sequence). The CDR3 is 14 amino acids. The V end was cut by 4 bases, the J end by 3 bases, with 12 bases between. In nucleotides, the CDR3 is TGTGCCAGTAGTAAGACCGGACCGTACTATGGCTACACCTTC. Amino acids: CASSKTGPYYGYTF.

The count of this clone is one. The chain carries TRBV28 and TRBJ1-4; D gene unclear. There are 14 residues in the CDR3. CDR1 and CDR2 (germline): MDHEN, SYDVKM. V shed 6 bases and J shed 10 bases, with 18 bases lying between them. CDR3 DNA sequence: TGTGCCAGCAGCTCCGGGAATCTACCGGGAAAACTGTTTTTT. This gives the protein CASSSGNLPGKLFF.

The V gene is TRBV7-6, the J gene TRBJ2-5; 10 nucleotides line up with TRBD2. The CDR3 sequence is 13 residues long. V lost 8 bases and J lost 5; bases outside the gene matches: 5. CDR1 SGHVS and CDR2 FNYEAQ come from the germline V gene. The CDR3, as DNA: TGTGCCAGCGGAACTAGCGGGGCGGAGACCCAGTACTTC. This translates into CASGTSGAETQYF.

This clone was detected only once. This CDR3 is CASRGTGGSETEAFF. DNA of the CDR3: TGTGCCAGCAGGGGGACAGGGGGATCAGAGACTGAAGCTTTCTTT. The chain is built from TRBV28 and TRBJ1-1; 11 nucleotides match TRBD1. This CDR3 region has 15 residues. J gave up 5 bases and V 6 bases, and 8 bases lay outside the gene matches. The V gene's germline CDR1 is MDHEN and CDR2 SYDVKM.

The V gene is TRBV4-1, the J gene TRBJ1-1, with 8 bases lining up with TRBD1. Trimming took 4 bases from V and 7 from J; bases not matched to a gene: 8. Germline values: CDR1 MGHRA, CDR2 YSYEKL. This CDR3 contains 14 residues. CDR3 in amino acids: CASSRGQGLNEAFF. CDR3 DNA: TGCGCCAGCAGCCGAGGACAGGGATTAAATGAAGCTTTCTTT.

This clone appeared a single time. This rearrangement joins TRBV9 to TRBJ2-5; D remains ambiguous. V lost 0 bases and J lost 4, with 7 bases in between. In germline, CDR1 is SGDLS, CDR2 YYNGEE. The CDR3 runs 13 residues. The CDR3 here is CASSVVTGETQYF. CDR3 coding DNA: TGTGCCAGCAGCGTAGTGACGGGAGAGACCCAGTACTTC.

This rearrangement joins TRBV10-1 to TRBJ1-5; tentatively, D is TRBD1 (6 bases). Trimming pared 9 bases from V and 3 bases from J, leaving 18 bases between. CDR1 is WNHNN and CDR2 is SYGVQD in the germline V gene (reference sequence). This CDR3 region has 15 residues. The CDR3 is CARPPRGLINQPQHF. The CDR3 DNA reads TGCGCCAGACCTCCCCGGGGGCTTATCAATCAGCCCCAGCATTTT.

The chain links TRBV6-1 to TRBJ1-3, with 11 bases fitting TRBD1. Germline CDR1 and CDR2: MNHNS and SASEGT. The length of the CDR3 is 15 residues. Trimming removed 8 bases from V and 3 bases from J; junction bases left unmatched: 6. CDR3 amino acids: CASRGTGGVGNTIYF. CDR3 sequence (DNA): TGTGCCAGCCGCGGGACAGGGGGGGTTGGAAACACCATATATTTT.

Comment on this clone: The sample carries other DNA sequences with the same CDR3. The DNA of the CDR3 is TGTGCCAGCAGCTTGTCCACAGCTACTAACTATGGCTACACCTTC. Translation gives CASSLSTATNYGYTF. The chain carries TRBV7-9 and TRBJ1-2; D remains ambiguous. The CDR3 covers 15 residues. Per the germline V gene, CDR1 is SEHNR and CDR2 is FQNEAQ (reference sequence). V was shortened by 3 bases and J by 0 bases, with 11 bases between the two germline ends.

V gene TRBV6-5 combines with J gene TRBJ2-7, with TRBD2 identical over 9 bases. The V gene end was trimmed by 0 bases and the J gene end by 4 bases; junction bases not matched to a gene: 7. The germline V gene has CDR1 MNHEY and CDR2 SVGAGI. CDR3 size: 16 residues. In nucleotides, the CDR3 is TGTGCCAGCAGTTACTCGATTAGCGGGAGCTGGTACGAGCAGTACTTC. Translated: CASSYSISGSWYEQYF.

The rearrangement joins TRBV5-4 to TRBJ2-5; 7 bases line up with TRBD2. The ends lost 7 bases at V and 0 bases at J; junction bases unmatched: 6. Germline V CDR1 and CDR2: SGHNT, YYREEE (reference sequence). The CDR3 sequence is 14 residues long. CDR3 residues: CASQGGGYQETQYF. CDR3 nucleotides: TGTGCCAGCCAGGGCGGGGGTTACCAAGAGACCCAGTACTTC.

The genes are TRBV6-5 and TRBJ1-1; possible D gene TRBD1, 5 bases. Germline V gene sequence: CDR1 MNHEY, CDR2 SVGAGI. Trimming shortened V by 4 bases and J by 4 bases, and 10 bases separated the two germline ends. The CDR3 consists of 13 residues. The chain's CDR3 is CASSFGGSTEAFF. The CDR3 DNA follows: TGTGCCAGCAGTTTTGGGGGATCCACTGAAGCTTTCTTT.

This chain links TRBV6-5 with TRBJ2-7; D is undetermined. Trimming removed 6 bases from V and 3 bases from J, with 12 bases in between. The CDR3 is 13 amino acids. Germline CDR1 and CDR2: MNHEY and SVGAGI. CDR3 loop: CASRYDANYEQYF. The CDR3 nucleotides read TGTGCCAGCAGGTACGACGCGAACTACGAGCAGTACTTC.

This clone occurred many times. This sequence joins TRBV28 and TRBJ1-2, with D uncertain. The CDR3 extends over 15 amino acids. Per the germline V gene, CDR1 is MDHEN and CDR2 is SYDVKM. The V gene lost 1 base and the J gene lost 2 bases, with 11 bases spanning the gap. Written as DNA, the CDR3 is TGTGCCAGCAGTTTATATCTGGGCACCAACTATGGCTACACCTTC. This encodes CASSLYLGTNYGYTF.

The genes are TRBV5-5 and TRBJ1-1; 11 positions agree with TRBD1. V lost 0 bases, J lost 5 bases, and 9 bases stayed unmatched. There are 17 residues in the CDR3. Per germline, CDR1 SGHKS and CDR2 YYEKEE (reference sequence). Here the CDR3 reads CASSLGAGTGGRTEAFF. In DNA form, the CDR3 reads TGTGCCAGCAGCTTGGGCGCCGGGACAGGGGGGAGGACTGAAGCTTTCTTT.

The chain joins TRBV7-9 to TRBJ2-7, with D uncertain. CDR3 length: 11 amino acids. Germline V gene data show CDR1 as SEHNR and CDR2 as FQNEAQ (reference sequence). Trimming stripped 8 bases from V and 4 bases from J, with 9 bases between. Here the CDR3 reads CASGLGYEQYF. CDR3 in DNA: TGTGCCAGCGGCCTGGGGTACGAGCAGTACTTC.

The rearrangement joins TRBV2 to TRBJ2-1, with TRBD2 identical over 13 bases. This CDR3 region has 15 residues. The junction had 3 bases not matched to a gene; V was cut back by 4 bases and J by 6 bases. Germline lookup yields CDR1 SNHLY and CDR2 FYNNEI. CDR3 bases: TGTGCCAGCAGTGCCGGACTAGCGGGGGTCAATGAGCAGTTCTTC. This sequence encodes CASSAGLAGVNEQFF.

The chain couples TRBV6-6 to TRBJ1-1; D gene uncertain. V was shortened by 6 bases and J by 3 bases, with 8 bases between the two germline ends. This CDR3 is 12 amino acids long. Germline V CDR1 and CDR2: MNHNY, SVGAGI (reference sequence). Here the CDR3 DNA reads TGTGCCAGCAGAGCCACGGACACTGAAGCTTTCTTT. Translating it yields CASRATDTEAFF.

This chain uses TRBV4-1 with TRBJ2-7; 10 bases match TRBD1. The V segment lost 1 base and the J segment 2 bases; nucleotides outside the gene matches: 2. Germline V gives CDR1 MGHRA, CDR2 YSYEKL. The CDR3 runs to 15 residues. The CDR3 sequence is CASSQGTGGTYEQYF. The CDR3 DNA follows: TGCGCCAGCAGCCAAGGGACAGGGGGTACCTACGAGCAGTACTTC.

The V gene is TRBV7-8, the J gene TRBJ1-1; 7 positions agree with TRBD1. The CDR3 consists of 15 residues. J lost 0 bases, V lost 3 bases, and 4 bases had no gene match. The germline gives CDR1 SGHVS, CDR2 FQNEAQ. The CDR3 spells CASSLSTGMNTEAFF. The CDR3, as DNA: TGTGCCAGCAGCTTGTCGACAGGGATGAACACTGAAGCTTTCTTT.

This clone was found once. The chain has TRBV7-9 and TRBJ1-3; a possible D gene is TRBD1 (6 bases). This CDR3 is 15 amino acids long. Germline V lookup: CDR1 SEHNR, CDR2 FQNEAQ (reference sequence). V gave up 1 base and J gave up 2 bases, with 9 bases separating them. CDR3: CASSLDAGAGNTIYF. CDR3 nucleotides: TGTGCCAGCAGCTTAGACGCAGGGGCTGGAAACACCATATATTTT.

The chain employs TRBV2 and TRBJ2-1, with D unresolved. Germline CDR1 SNHLY, CDR2 FYNNEI. V was trimmed by 6 bases and J by 2 bases, leaving 5 bases between them. This CDR3 spans 12 amino acids. The CDR3 sequence: CASRTAYNEQFF. The DNA of the CDR3 is TGTGCCAGCAGAACAGCCTACAATGAGCAGTTCTTC. The complete variable domain, with remaining parts taken from reference TRBV2 and TRBJ2-1, reads EPEVTQTPSHQVTQMGQEVILRCVPISNHLYFYWYRQILGQKVEFLVSFYNNEISEKSEIFDDQFSVERPDGSNFTLKIRSTKLEDSAMYFCASRTAYNEQFFGPGTRLTVL.

The chain joins TRBV9 to TRBJ2-1; 7 bases agree with TRBD2. V trimming: 0 bases; J trimming: 3 bases; junction bases outside the gene matches: 3. Germline values: CDR1 SGDLS, CDR2 YYNGEE. CDR3 length: 15 amino acids. In DNA, the CDR3 is TGTGCCAGCAGCGTAGCTAGCGGATACTACAATGAGCAGTTCTTC. It codes for CASSVASGYYNEQFF. The full variable domain, in which reference TRBV9 and TRBJ2-1 provide the parts outside the CDR3, is DSGVTQTPKHLITATGQRVTLRCSPRSGDLSVYWYQQSLDQGLQFLIQYYNGEERAKGNILERFSAQQFPDLHSELNLSSLELGDSALYFCASSVASGYYNEQFFGPGTRLTVL.

This chain connects TRBV10-3 to TRBJ2-5; 9 nucleotides match TRBD2. The trim removed 7 bases at V and 1 base at J, leaving 4 bases unmatched. Germline loops: CDR1 ENHRY, CDR2 SYGVKD. This CDR3 has 14 residues. The CDR3 loop is CAIMPAGGQETQYF. The CDR3 DNA reads as TGTGCCATCATGCCAGCGGGAGGCCAAGAGACCCAGTACTTC.

The J gene is TRBJ1-5, the V gene TRBV7-2, with D unresolved. The V end was cut by 7 bases, the J end by 2 bases, with 9 bases between. The CDR3 is 13 amino acids. The germline gives CDR1 SGHTA, CDR2 FQGNSA. CDR3 DNA: TGTGCCAGCACCGCTGGGGGCAATCAGCCCCAGCATTTT. It translates to CASTAGGNQPQHF. The full variable domain, its missing parts supplied by reference TRBV7-2 and TRBJ1-5, is GAGVSQSPSNKVTEKGKDVELRCDPISGHTALYWYRQSLGQGLEFLIYFQGNSAPDKSGLPSDRFSAERTGGSVSTLTIQRTQQEDSAVYLCASTAGGNQPQHFGDGTRLSIL.